This T cell receptor (beta chain) was sequenced in a study of T-cell memory formation after mild COVID-19. At the level of the study: Most TCR clusters belonged to a single donor. The study, taken as a whole, reports: Memory sampled before infection contained some responding clones, suggesting cross-reactive memory joined. Clones contracting across day 15 to 85 had a balanced CD4/CD8 profile; later expanding clones leaned CD4+.

CDR1 and CDR2 from the germline V gene are SNHLY and FYNNEI. This CDR3 region has 15 residues. V was cut by 6 bases and J by 4 bases, with 13 bases left in between. This clonotype was seen only a few times. Its specificity is unknown. TCR alpha and TCR beta cDNA libraries with sample barcodes and UMIs came from 5'RACE using constant-segment primers. TCRdb reanalysed the 5' RACE reads using MiXCR and keeps one entry per CDR3 protein. The table has a few hundred thousand distinct CDR3 sequences, about a sixth seen once. Material for sequencing was PBMCs or a T cell subset sorted from them (not recorded which). The rearrangement uses TRBV2 and TRBJ2-6; D possibly corresponds to TRBD1 (6 bases). This receptor was obtained from a man aged 18 to 35 who had mild COVID-19 (a few samples of this study predate the infection). Cell type and time point are not known. The CDR3 loop is CASSHRDGGANVLTF. The CDR3 nucleotides read TGTGCCAGCAGCCACAGGGACGGAGGGGCCAACGTCCTGACTTTC. The full variable domain, with the rest looked up from reference TRBV2 and TRBJ2-6, is EPEVTQTPSHQVTQMGQEVILRCVPISNHLYFYWYRQILGQKVEFLVSFYNNEISEKSEIFDDQFSVERPDGSNFTLKIRSTKLEDSAMYFCASSHRDGGANVLTFGAGSRLTVL.